These 3 T cell receptor beta chains were sequenced from one sample in a study of spatial heterogeneity in lung cancer. Each CDR3 protein gets one entry after TCRdb re-called the 5' RACE reads with MiXCR. This table has 45,000 to 50,000 distinct CDR3 sequences, approximately 10% appearing once. Time point described: blood at routine non-recurrence follow-up after resection. Material: PBMCs, obtained at follow-up. The receptors stem from a male donor with early-stage non-small cell lung cancer.

The chain recombines TRBV18 with TRBJ2-1; 9 bases line up with TRBD1. V lost 5 bases and J lost 2; bases outside the gene matches: 7. The germline V gene has CDR1 KGHSH and CDR2 LQKENI. This CDR3 is 16 amino acids long. CDR3 coding DNA: TGTGCCAGCTCAGGACAGGGGACACACACCTACAATGAGCAGTTCTTC. As protein: CASSGQGTHTYNEQFF.

This clonotype was detected only a few times. This chain links TRBV12-3 or TRBV12-4 with TRBJ1-2; maybe TRBD1 (5 bases). Deletions cut 1 base from V and 7 bases from J, with 16 bases between. There are 15 residues in the CDR3. The CDR3 nucleotides read TGTGCCAGCAGTTTAGGAGTATTGGGGCTTCGTGGCTACACCTTC. Translating gives CASSLGVLGLRGYTF.

The chain is built from TRBV12-3 or TRBV12-4 and TRBJ1-2; D is perhaps TRBD1 (5 bases). The CDR3 covers 12 residues. The germline V and J ends were trimmed by 5 bases and 4 bases, with 8 bases remaining between them. The CDR3 loop reads CASSDRGYGYTF. As DNA, the CDR3 is TGTGCCAGCAGTGATAGGGGCTATGGCTACACCTTC.